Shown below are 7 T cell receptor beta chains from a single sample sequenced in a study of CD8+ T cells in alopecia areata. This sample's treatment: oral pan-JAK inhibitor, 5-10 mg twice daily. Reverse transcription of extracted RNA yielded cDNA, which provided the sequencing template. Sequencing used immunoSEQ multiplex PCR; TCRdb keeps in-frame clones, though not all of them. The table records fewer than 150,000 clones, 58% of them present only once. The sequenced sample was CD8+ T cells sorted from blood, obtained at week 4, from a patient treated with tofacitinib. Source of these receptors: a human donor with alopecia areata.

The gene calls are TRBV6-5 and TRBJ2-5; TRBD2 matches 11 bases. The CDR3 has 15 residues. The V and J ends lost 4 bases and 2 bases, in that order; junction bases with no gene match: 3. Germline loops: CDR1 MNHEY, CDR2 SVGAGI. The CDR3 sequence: CASSWASGGQETQYF. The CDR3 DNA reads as TGTGCCAGCAGTTGGGCTAGCGGGGGGCAAGAGACCCAGTACTTC.

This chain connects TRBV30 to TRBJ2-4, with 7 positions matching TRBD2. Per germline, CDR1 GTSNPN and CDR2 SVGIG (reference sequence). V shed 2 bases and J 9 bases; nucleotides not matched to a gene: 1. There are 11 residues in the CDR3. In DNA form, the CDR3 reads TGTGCCTGGAGTCCGGGGGGCATTCAGTACTTC. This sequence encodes CAWSPGGIQYF.

The CDR3 DNA reads as TGTGCCAGCTCACCACCGGGGGGACCTCAAGAGACCCAGTACTTC. Protein product: CASSPPGGPQETQYF. The chain is built from TRBV18 and TRBJ2-5; D possibly corresponds to TRBD2 (6 bases). V was trimmed by 0 bases and J by 2 bases, leaving 10 bases between them. Germline CDR1 reads KGHSH; CDR2 reads LQKENI. The CDR3 runs to 15 residues.

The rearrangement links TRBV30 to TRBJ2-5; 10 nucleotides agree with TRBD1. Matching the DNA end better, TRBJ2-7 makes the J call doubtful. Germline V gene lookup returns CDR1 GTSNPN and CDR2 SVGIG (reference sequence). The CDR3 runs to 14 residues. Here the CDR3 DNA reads TGTGCCTGGAGTGTTGGGACAGGGGTTTACGAGCAGTACTTC. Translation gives CAWSVGTGVYEQYF.

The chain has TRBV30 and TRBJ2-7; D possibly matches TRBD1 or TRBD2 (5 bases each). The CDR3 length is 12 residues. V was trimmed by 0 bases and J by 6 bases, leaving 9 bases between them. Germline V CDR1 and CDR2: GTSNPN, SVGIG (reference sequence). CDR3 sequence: CAWSVVGGEQYF. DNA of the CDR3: TGTGCCTGGAGTGTAGTTGGGGGCGAGCAGTACTTC.

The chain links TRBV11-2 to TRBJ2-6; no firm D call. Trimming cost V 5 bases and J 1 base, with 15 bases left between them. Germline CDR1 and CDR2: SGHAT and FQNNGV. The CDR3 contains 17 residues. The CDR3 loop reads CASSPPSMVSGANVLTF. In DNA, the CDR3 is TGTGCCAGCAGCCCCCCGAGTATGGTTTCTGGGGCCAACGTCCTGACTTTC.

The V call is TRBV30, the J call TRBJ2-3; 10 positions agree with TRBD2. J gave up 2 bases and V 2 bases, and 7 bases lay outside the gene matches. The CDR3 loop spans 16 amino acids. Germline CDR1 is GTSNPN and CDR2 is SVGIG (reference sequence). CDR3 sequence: CAWSFGTSEYTDTQYF. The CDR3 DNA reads TGTGCCTGGAGTTTCGGGACTAGCGAATACACAGATACGCAGTATTTT.